This TCR beta chain was recovered during a study of cytomegalovirus exposure and HLA in healthy donors (TCRdb year 2017). Study-wide context: According to a later analysis, the 120 or so validation repertoires were produced on the same platform as the 680 or so repertoires of the first cohort. The aim of the study was to test whether cataloging public T cell receptors could identify signatures of past pathogen exposure. Along with the approximately 700-subject first cohort, a separate validation cohort of approximately 110 different subjects was used. To predict cytomegalovirus infection status, the study combined high-throughput TCR immunosequencing, statistical association of individual TCRs with disease status, and machine learning.

Library prep was done by the immunoSEQ multiplex PCR assay. Regarding the original processing steps: A statistical classification framework was developed to diagnose cytomegalovirus status using the catalog of TCR beta chain sequences. Imported from immuneACCESS, the table was reduced by TCRdb to in-frame sequences with V and J called. These copies leave out some clones; in studies compared against another copy, an unresolved V gene accounts for under half, and the cause of the remainder is not known. V and J calls and clone size are given by that table; D and trimming were obtained from the DNA. For this sample the table gives roughly 120,000 clones, of which approximately 85% were detected only once. Roughly 5.3% of the sample goes to the ten largest clones. The donors were included in the validation cohort of some 110 subjects, a group kept apart from the approximately 700-subject first cohort.

A note on this clone: Its cognate antigen has yet to be identified. No much larger clone is present one base from it, and per-base qualities are unavailable.

CDR1 SEHNR and CDR2 FQNEAQ were looked up in the germline V gene (reference sequence). There are 15 amino acids in the CDR3, from cysteine to phenylalanine inclusive. The kept DNA is CDR3 alone, 45 bases in frame from the first base. The germline V and J ends show losses of 5 bases and 4 bases respectively, and no gene match explains 9 bases of the junction. Paper-wide results and their limitations: Subsequent analysis determined that TCRs grouped into clusters in the first cohort also showed a tendency toward co-occurrence across the 130 or so validation repertoires, and approximately 94% of cluster scores exceeded 0. A later analysis lacked HLA typing for the validation cohort, so it scored co-occurrence in that cohort across all 110 or so repertoires. The study listed 170 or so TCR beta chains as associated with cytomegalovirus. Most TCR sequences were observed very rarely across donors, whereas some public TCRs were present in many individuals. In vitro tests confirmed that three of the cytomegalovirus-associated TCR beta chains recognize cytomegalovirus antigens. The authors suggested that the approach could potentially be generalized to other disease states and immunological phenotypes. The classifier was reported to diagnose cytomegalovirus status with high specificity and sensitivity in both the original and validation cohorts.

Sequenced material: PBMCs. This sequence originates from a young man in good health and CMV-seronegative. The sequence links TRBV7-9 to TRBJ1-2; TRBD1 lines up with 8 middle nucleotides. The CDR3 is CASSMTSGGGYGYTF. The DNA is as follows: TGTGCCAGCAGCATGACCTCAGGGGGCGGCTATGGCTACACCTTC.